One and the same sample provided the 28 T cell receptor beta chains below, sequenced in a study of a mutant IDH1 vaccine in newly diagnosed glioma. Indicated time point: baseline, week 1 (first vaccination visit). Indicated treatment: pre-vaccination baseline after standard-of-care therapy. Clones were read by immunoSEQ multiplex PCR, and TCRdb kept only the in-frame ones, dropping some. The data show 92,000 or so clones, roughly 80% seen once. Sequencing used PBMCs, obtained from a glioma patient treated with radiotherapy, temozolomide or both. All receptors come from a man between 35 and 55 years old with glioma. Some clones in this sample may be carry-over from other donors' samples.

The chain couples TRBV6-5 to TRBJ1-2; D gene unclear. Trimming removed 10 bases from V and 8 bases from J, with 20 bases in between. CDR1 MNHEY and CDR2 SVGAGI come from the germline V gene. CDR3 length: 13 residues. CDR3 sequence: CATRTGVILGYTF. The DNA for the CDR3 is TGTGCCACCAGGACGGGAGTGATTTTGGGCTACACCTTC.

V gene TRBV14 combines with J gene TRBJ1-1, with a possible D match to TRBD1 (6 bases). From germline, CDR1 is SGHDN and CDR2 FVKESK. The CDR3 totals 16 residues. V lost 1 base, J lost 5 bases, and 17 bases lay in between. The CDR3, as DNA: TGTGCCAGCAGCCAAGGACCCCGGATCAGGGGAACTGAAGCTTTCTTT. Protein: CASSQGPRIRGTEAFF.

DNA for the CDR3: TGTGCCAGCAGCCCGGGTGGGAAGGTAGATACGCAGTATTTT. As protein: CASSPGGKVDTQYF. This chain links TRBV4-2 with TRBJ2-3, with unresolved D. Germline CDR1 LGHNA, CDR2 YNFKEQ. This CDR3 spans 14 amino acids. The V end was cut by 4 bases, the J end by 5 bases, with 13 bases between.

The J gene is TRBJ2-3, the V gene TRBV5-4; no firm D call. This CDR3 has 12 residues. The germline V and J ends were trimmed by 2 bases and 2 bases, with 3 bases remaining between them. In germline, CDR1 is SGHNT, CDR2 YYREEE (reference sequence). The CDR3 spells CASSFNTDTQYF. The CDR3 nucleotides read TGTGCCAGCAGCTTCAACACAGATACGCAGTATTTT.

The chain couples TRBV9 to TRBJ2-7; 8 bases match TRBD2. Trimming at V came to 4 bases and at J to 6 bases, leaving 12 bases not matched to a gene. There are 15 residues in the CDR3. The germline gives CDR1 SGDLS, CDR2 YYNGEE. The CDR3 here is CASSPGLAGSSEQYF. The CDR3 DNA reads TGTGCCAGCAGCCCGGGGCTAGCGGGTTCATCCGAGCAGTACTTC.

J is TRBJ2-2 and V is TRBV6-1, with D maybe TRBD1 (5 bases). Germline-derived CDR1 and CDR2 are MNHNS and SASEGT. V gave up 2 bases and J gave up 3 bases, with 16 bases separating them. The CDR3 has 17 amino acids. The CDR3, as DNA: TGTGCCAGCAGTGAACGGCTTGTGGACACCTACACCGGGGAGCTGTTTTTT. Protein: CASSERLVDTYTGELFF.

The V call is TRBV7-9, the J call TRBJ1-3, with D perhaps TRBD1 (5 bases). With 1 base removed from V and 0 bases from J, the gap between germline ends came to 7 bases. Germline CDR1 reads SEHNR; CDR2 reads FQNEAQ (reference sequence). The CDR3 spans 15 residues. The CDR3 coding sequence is TGTGCCAGCAGCTTAGGGGGGAGCTCTGGAAACACCATATATTTT. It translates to CASSLGGSSGNTIYF.

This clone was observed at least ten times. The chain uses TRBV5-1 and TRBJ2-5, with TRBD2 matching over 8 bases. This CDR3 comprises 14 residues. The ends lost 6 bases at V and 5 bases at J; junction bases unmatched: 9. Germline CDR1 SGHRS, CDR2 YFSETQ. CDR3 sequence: CASKASGSAETQYF. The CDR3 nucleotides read TGCGCCAGCAAGGCTAGCGGGTCTGCGGAGACCCAGTACTTC.

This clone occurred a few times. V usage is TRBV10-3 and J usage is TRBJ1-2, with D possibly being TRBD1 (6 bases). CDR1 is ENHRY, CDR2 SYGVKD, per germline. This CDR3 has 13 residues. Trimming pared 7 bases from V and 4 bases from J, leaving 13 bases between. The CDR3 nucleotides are TGTGCCATCAACCCTTCGGGGGCCTATGGCTACACCTTC. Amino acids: CAINPSGAYGYTF.

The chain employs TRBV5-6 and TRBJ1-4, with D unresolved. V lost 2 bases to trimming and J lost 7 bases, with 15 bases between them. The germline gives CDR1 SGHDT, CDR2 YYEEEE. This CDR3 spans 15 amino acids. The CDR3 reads CASSFGRAWGEKLFF. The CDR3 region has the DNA TGTGCCAGCAGCTTTGGAAGGGCTTGGGGTGAAAAACTGTTTTTT.

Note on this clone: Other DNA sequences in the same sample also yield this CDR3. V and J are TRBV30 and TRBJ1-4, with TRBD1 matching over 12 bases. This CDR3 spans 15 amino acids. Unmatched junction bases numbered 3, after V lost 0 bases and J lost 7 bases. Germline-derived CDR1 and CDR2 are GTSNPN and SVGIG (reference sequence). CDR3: CAWSVQGQGAEKLFF. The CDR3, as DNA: TGTGCCTGGAGTGTACAGGGACAGGGGGCTGAAAAACTGTTTTTT. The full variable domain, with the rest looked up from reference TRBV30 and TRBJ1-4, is SQTIHQWPATLVQPVGSPLSLECTVEGTSNPNLYWYRQAAGRGLQLLFYSVGIGQISSEVPQNLSASRPQDRQFILSSKKLLLSDSGFYLCAWSVQGQGAEKLFFGSGTQLSVL.

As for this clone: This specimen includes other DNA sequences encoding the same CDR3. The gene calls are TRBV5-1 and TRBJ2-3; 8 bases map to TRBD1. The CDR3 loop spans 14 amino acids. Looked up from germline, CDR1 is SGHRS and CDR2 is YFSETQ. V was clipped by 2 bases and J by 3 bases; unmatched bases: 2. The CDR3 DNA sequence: TGCGCCAGCAGCTTCGGACAGGGTACAGATACGCAGTATTTT. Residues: CASSFGQGTDTQYF.

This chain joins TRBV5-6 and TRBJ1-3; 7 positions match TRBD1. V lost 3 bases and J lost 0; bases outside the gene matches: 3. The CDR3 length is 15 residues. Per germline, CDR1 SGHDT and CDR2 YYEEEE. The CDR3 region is CASSSGQLSGNTIYF. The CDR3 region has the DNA TGTGCCAGCAGCTCGGGACAGCTCTCTGGAAACACCATATATTTT.

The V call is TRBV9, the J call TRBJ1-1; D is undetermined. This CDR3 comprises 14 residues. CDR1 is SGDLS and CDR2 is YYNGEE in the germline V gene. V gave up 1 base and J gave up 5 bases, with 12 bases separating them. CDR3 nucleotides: TGTGCCAGCAGCGTATTGGAGGGATGGACTGAAGCTTTCTTT. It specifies CASSVLEGWTEAFF.

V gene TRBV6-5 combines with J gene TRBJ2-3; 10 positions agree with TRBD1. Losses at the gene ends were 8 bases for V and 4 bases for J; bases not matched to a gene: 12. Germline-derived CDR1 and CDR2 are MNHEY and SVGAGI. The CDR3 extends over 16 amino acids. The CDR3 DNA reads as TGTGCCAGCCGTAACTGGGACAGGGGATCGGCAGATACGCAGTATTTT. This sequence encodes CASRNWDRGSADTQYF.

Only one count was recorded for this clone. CDR3 sequence reads: CASTPGRGNYGYTF. In DNA, the CDR3 is TGTGCCAGCACCCCGGGAAGGGGGAACTATGGCTACACCTTC. The chain is built from TRBV7-2 and TRBJ1-2; tentatively, D is TRBD1 (6 bases). V shed 7 bases and J shed 2 bases, with 14 bases lying between them. The CDR3 totals 14 residues. CDR1 SGHTA and CDR2 FQGNSA come from the germline V gene.

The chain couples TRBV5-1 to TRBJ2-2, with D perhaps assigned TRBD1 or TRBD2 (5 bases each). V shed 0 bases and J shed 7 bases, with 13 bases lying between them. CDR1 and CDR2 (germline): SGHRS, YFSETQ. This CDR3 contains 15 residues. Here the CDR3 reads CASSLGDVRGGELFF. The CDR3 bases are TGCGCCAGCAGCTTGGGGGACGTCCGGGGCGGGGAGCTGTTTTTT.

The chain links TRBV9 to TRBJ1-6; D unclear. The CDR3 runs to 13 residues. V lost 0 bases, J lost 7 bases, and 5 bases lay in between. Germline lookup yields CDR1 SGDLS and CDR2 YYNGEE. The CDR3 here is CASSVAGNSPLHF. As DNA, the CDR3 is TGTGCCAGCAGCGTAGCCGGGAATTCACCCCTCCACTTT. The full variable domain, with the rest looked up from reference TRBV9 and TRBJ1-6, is DSGVTQTPKHLITATGQRVTLRCSPRSGDLSVYWYQQSLDQGLQFLIQYYNGEERAKGNILERFSAQQFPDLHSELNLSSLELGDSALYFCASSVAGNSPLHFGNGTRLTVT.

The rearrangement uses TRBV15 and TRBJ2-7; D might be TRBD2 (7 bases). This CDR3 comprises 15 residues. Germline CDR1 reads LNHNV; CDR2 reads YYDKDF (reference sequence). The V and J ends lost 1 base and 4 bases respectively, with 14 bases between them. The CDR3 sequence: CATSRASGGRYEQYF. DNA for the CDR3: TGTGCCACCAGCAGAGCGTCGGGGGGCAGGTACGAGCAGTACTTC. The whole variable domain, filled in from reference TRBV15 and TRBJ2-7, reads DAMVIQNPRYQVTQFGKPVTLSCSQTLNHNVMYWYQQKSSQAPKLLFHYYDKDFNNEADTPDNFQSRRPNTSFCFLDIRSPGLGDTAMYLCATSRASGGRYEQYFGPGTRLTVT.

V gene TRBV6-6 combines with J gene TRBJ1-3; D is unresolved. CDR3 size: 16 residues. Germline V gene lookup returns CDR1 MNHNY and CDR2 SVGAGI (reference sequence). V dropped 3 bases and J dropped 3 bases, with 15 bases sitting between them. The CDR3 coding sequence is TGTGCCAGCAGTTATACCGTGAGCGCCAGTGGAAACACCATATATTTT. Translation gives CASSYTVSASGNTIYF.

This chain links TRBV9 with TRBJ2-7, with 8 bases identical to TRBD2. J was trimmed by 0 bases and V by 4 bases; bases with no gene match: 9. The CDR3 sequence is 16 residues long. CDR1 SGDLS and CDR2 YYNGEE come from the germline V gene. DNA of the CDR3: TGTGCCAGCAGCCACCCGGGGGGGATTTTCTCCTACGAGCAGTACTTC. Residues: CASSHPGGIFSYEQYF.

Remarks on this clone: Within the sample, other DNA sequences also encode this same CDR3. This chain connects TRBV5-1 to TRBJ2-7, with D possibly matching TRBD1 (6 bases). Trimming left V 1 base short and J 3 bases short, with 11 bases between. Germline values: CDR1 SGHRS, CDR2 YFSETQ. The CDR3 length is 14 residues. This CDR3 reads CASSLLTGSYEQYF. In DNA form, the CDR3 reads TGCGCCAGCAGCTTGTTAACAGGGAGCTACGAGCAGTACTTC.

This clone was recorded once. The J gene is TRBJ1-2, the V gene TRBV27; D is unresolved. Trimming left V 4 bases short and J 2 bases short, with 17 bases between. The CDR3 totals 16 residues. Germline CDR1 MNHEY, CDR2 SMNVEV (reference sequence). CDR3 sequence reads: CASSSTPLGLNYGYTF. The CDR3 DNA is TGTGCCAGCAGTTCTACCCCGTTGGGCCTAAACTATGGCTACACCTTC.

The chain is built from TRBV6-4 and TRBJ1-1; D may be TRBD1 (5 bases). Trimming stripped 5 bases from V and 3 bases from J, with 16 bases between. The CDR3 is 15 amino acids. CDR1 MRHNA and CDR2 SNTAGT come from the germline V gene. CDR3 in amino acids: CASSRGSQGDTEAFF. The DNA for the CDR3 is TGTGCCAGCAGTCGAGGCAGCCAAGGGGACACTGAAGCTTTCTTT.

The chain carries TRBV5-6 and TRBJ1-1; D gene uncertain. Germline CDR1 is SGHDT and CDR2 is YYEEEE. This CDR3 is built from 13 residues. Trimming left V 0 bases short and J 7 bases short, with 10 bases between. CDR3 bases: TGTGCCAGCAGCTTGGGCCTCAATAGTGAAGCTTTCTTT. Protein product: CASSLGLNSEAFF.

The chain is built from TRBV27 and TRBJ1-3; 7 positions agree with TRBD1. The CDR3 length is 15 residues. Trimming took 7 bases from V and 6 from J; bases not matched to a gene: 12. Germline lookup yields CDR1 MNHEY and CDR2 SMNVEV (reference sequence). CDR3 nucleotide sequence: TGTGCCAGCAAGTCCCCGGCCCAGGGGGAAAACACCATATATTTT. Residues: CASKSPAQGENTIYF.

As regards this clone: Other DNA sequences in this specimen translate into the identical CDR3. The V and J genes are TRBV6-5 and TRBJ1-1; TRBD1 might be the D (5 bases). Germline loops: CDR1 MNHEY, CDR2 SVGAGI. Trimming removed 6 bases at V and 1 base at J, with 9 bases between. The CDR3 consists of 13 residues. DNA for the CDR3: TGTGCCAGCAGCCTGACAGAGAACACTGAAGCTTTCTTT. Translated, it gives CASSLTENTEAFF.

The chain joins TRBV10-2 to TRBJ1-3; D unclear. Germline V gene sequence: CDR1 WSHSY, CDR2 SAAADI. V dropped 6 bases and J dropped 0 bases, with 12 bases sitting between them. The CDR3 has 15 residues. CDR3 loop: CASRRTSDSGNTIYF. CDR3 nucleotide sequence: TGCGCCAGCAGAAGAACATCGGACTCTGGAAACACCATATATTTT.